Included here is one T cell receptor beta chain sequence, with context. Its antigen is still unknown. The source of the sample is a study of T cell responses to AZD1222 COVID-19 vaccine. Study overall: Researchers grouped second doses given at about 4 or about 12 weeks into one pool. Study-wide results and caveats: Researchers report vaccine-associated CD4 TCRs spanning spike, with dominance at 160-218 and 743-854.

CDR3 length equals 14 residues. Looked up from germline, CDR1 is SGHNT and CDR2 is YENEEA. Trimming left V 1 base short and J 1 base short, with 7 bases between. Profiling relied on immunoSEQ multiplex PCR, and the TCRdb table lists in-frame clones only, not all of them. The sample holds about 99,000 clones; roughly nine tenths are singletons and the top ten take under 3.5%. V is TRBV11-3 and J is TRBJ1-1; D not certain. The source is an adult in good health. The sample in question was peripheral blood, obtained on day 0 of AZD1222 vaccination. The CDR3 DNA follows: TGTGCCAGCAGCTTAGGTCCGGGGAACACTGAAGCTTTCTTT. Translated: CASSLGPGNTEAFF.